This T cell receptor (beta chain) was obtained from a study of cytotoxic CD8 clonotypes in ibrutinib-treated CLL. The targeted sequencing depth was 1 in 200,000 to 1 in 1 million T cells. Libraries were prepared by immunoSEQ multiplex PCR; TCRdb keeps only in-frame clonotypes and omits some of them. The table shows around 14,000 clones, with approximately 52% occurring only once. This clone has only a few counts. Germline V CDR1 and CDR2: SGHRS, YFSETQ. V dropped 4 bases and J dropped 5 bases, with 9 bases sitting between them. This CDR3 region has 12 residues. The gene calls are TRBV5-1 and TRBJ1-2, with D possibly matching TRBD1 (6 bases). The clonotype was recovered from a human donor with chronic lymphocytic leukemia. The input for sequencing was PBMCs, taken at an approximately 26-month disease-progression time point, from a patient treated with ibrutinib. CDR3 sequence: CASSAGEYGYTF. The CDR3 bases are TGCGCCAGCAGCGCAGGGGAGTATGGCTACACCTTC.